The 27 T cell receptor beta chains below were found in one sample sequenced in a study of tumor-infiltrating lymphocytes in oesophageal squamous cell carcinoma. TCRdb re-called the PCR reads with MiXCR, one entry per CDR3 protein. The sample holds about 12,000 distinct CDR3 sequences, 50% to 60% seen once. Sequencing was carried out using esophageal tumor tissue. All receptors come from a female donor with esophageal squamous cell carcinoma.

This rearrangement joins TRBV6-1 to TRBJ2-3; D is uncertain. The germline gives CDR1 MNHNS, CDR2 SASEGT. The V and J ends lost 7 bases and 0 bases respectively, with 8 bases between them. The CDR3 is 13 residues long. This CDR3 reads CASTRSSTDTQYF. The CDR3 DNA follows: TGTGCCAGCACGAGGTCGAGCACAGATACGCAGTATTTT.

This chain links TRBV7-2 with TRBJ2-1, with 12 bases lining up with TRBD2. The DNA end is more similar to TRBJ2-7, so the J call may be wrong. Germline V gives CDR1 SGHTA, CDR2 FQGNSA. The length of the CDR3 is 15 residues. The CDR3 region has the DNA TGTGCCAGCAGCTTAGCTGGGACTAGCGGGTACGAGCAGTACTTC. This sequence encodes CASSLAGTSGYEQYF.

The chain is built from TRBV7-2 and TRBJ2-1; 7 positions match TRBD2. Germline V gene data show CDR1 as SGHTA and CDR2 as FQGNSA. Trimming removed 3 bases from V and 4 bases from J; junction bases left unmatched: 9. This CDR3 has 16 residues. CDR3 region: CASSLPWGGNYNEQFF. The DNA for the CDR3 is TGTGCCAGCAGCTTGCCCTGGGGGGGGAATTACAATGAGCAGTTCTTC. Complete variable domain (other parts from reference TRBV7-2 and TRBJ2-1): GAGVSQSPSNKVTEKGKDVELRCDPISGHTALYWYRQSLGQGLEFLIYFQGNSAPDKSGLPSDRFSAERTGGSVSTLTIQRTQQEDSAVYLCASSLPWGGNYNEQFFGPGTRLTVL.

This chain links TRBV7-2 with TRBJ2-6; D not resolved. The J call may be wrong; the DNA end is better matched by TRBJ2-1. Germline lookup yields CDR1 SGHTA and CDR2 FQGNSA. This CDR3 region has 13 residues. The CDR3 sequence: CASSSRTGLEQFF. CDR3 in DNA: TGTGCCAGCAGCTCCCGGACCGGGCTCGAGCAGTTCTTC.

The chain is built from TRBV25-1 and TRBJ2-5, with 11 bases aligning to TRBD2. The V gene end was trimmed by 5 bases and the J gene end by 2 bases; junction bases not matched to a gene: 10. Germline CDR1 and CDR2: MGHDK and SYGVNS. The CDR3 is 17 residues long. The CDR3 here is CASSPRWTSGHQETQYF. The CDR3 DNA reads TGTGCCAGCAGTCCCCGGTGGACTAGCGGGCATCAAGAGACCCAGTACTTC.

This clonotype was picked up a small number of times. The chain couples TRBV12-5 to TRBJ2-6; D is uncertain. The CDR3 is 13 amino acids. Germline-derived CDR1 and CDR2 are LGHNT and FRNRAP. Trimming took off 7 bases at V and 0 bases at J, with 4 bases between the two ends. This CDR3 reads CASAPSGANVLTF. The CDR3, as DNA: TGTGCTAGTGCCCCCTCTGGGGCCAACGTCCTGACTTTC.

This chain connects TRBV27 to TRBJ2-4; 9 positions agree with TRBD2. Trimming cost V 9 bases and J 13 bases; bases outside gene matches: 13. There are 13 residues in the CDR3. CDR1 and CDR2 (germline): MNHEY, SMNVEV (reference sequence). Here the CDR3 DNA reads TGTGCCAGTGGGCTAGCGGGGATGAATACGCAGTACTTC. Protein: CASGLAGMNTQYF.

The chain joins TRBV5-1 to TRBJ2-1; 10 bases fit TRBD2. This CDR3 spans 15 amino acids. The junction had 5 bases not matched to a gene; V was cut back by 0 bases and J by 8 bases. Germline V gene lookup returns CDR1 SGHRS and CDR2 YFSETQ. CDR3 in amino acids: CASSLDASGSDEQFF. DNA for the CDR3: TGCGCCAGCAGCTTGGATGCTAGCGGGAGCGATGAGCAGTTCTTC.

This rearrangement joins TRBV7-2 to TRBJ1-6, with 9 bases aligning to TRBD1. The J call may be wrong; the DNA end is better matched by TRBJ2-7. The CDR3 consists of 16 residues. Germline CDR1 reads SGHTA; CDR2 reads FQGNSA. CDR3 amino acids: CASSLRTGESYNEQYF. The DNA of the CDR3 is TGTGCCAGCAGCTTGAGGACAGGGGAGTCCTACAATGAGCAGTACTTC.

A word on this clonotype: Germline and junction disagree at one end, which may indicate a read error. This chain's CDR3 is CDSSEEVREQFF. CDR3 DNA: TGCGACAGCAGCGAAGAGGTCCGAGAGCAGTTCTTC. The V call is TRBV13, the J call TRBJ2-1; a possible D gene is TRBD1 (5 bases). Germline V CDR1 and CDR2: PRHDT, FYEKMQ (reference sequence). This CDR3 spans 12 amino acids.

The chain uses TRBV5-6 and TRBJ1-5, with a possible D match to TRBD1 (5 bases). V dropped 0 bases and J dropped 5 bases, with 9 bases sitting between them. Germline V CDR1 and CDR2: SGHDT, YYEEEE. The CDR3 runs to 14 residues. CDR3 nucleotide sequence: TGTGCCAGCAGCTTGGGGGGCGGTGATCAGCCCCAGCATTTT. Encoded protein: CASSLGGGDQPQHF.

Remarks on this clonotype: The junction shows a germline mismatch at one end, possibly a read error. The chain carries TRBV7-8 and TRBJ2-3; no clear D gene. The J call may be mistaken, given a closer DNA end match to TRBJ1-1. The CDR3 runs 14 residues. The germline V gene has CDR1 SGHVS and CDR2 FQNEAQ. The CDR3 loop is CASSLQGGYTGAFF. The CDR3 nucleotides read TGTGCCAGCAGCCTACAAGGAGGGTACACTGGAGCTTTCTTT.

The chain has TRBV12-3 or TRBV12-4 and TRBJ1-4; possibly TRBD1 for D (6 bases). This CDR3 has 14 amino acids. Trimming removed 6 bases at V and 5 bases at J, with 13 bases between. The CDR3 reads CASRGGQLNEKLFF. The CDR3 DNA sequence: TGTGCCAGCAGGGGAGGACAGTTGAATGAAAAACTGTTTTTT.

This clonotype was counted a few times. The junction and the germline gene differ at one end; a read error may be behind it. The chain couples TRBV7-2 to TRBJ2-1; TRBD1 matches at 7 bases. Germline CDR1 SGHTA, CDR2 FQGNSA. This CDR3 region has 14 residues. The DNA of the CDR3 is TGTGCCAGCAGATGGACAGGCCTCAATTCACCCCTCCACTTC. Translated, it gives CASRWTGLNSPLHF. The whole variable domain, filled in from reference TRBV7-2 and TRBJ2-1, reads GAGVSQSPSNKVTEKGKDVELRCDPISGHTALYWYRQSLGQGLEFLIYFQGNSAPDKSGLPSDRFSAERTGGSVSTLTIQRTQQEDSAVYLCASRWTGLNSPLHFGPGTRLTVL.

V gene TRBV5-4 combines with J gene TRBJ1-1, with no clear D. Trimming took off 3 bases at V and 6 bases at J, with 21 bases between the two ends. CDR1 is SGHNT and CDR2 is YYREEE in the germline V gene (reference sequence). This CDR3 region has 16 residues. CDR3 sequence (DNA): TGTGCCAGCAGCTCCCCCTCACAGTACGGTCGGGCTGAAGCTTTCTTT. This gives the protein CASSSPSQYGRAEAFF. The variable domain in full, completed from reference TRBV5-4 and TRBJ1-1, reads ETGVTQSPTHLIKTRGQQVTLRCSSQSGHNTVSWYQQALGQGPQFIFQYYREEENGRGNFPPRFSGLQFPNYSSELNVNALELDDSALYLCASSSPSQYGRAEAFFGQGTRLTVV.

V is TRBV7-6 and J is TRBJ2-5, with 8 bases matching TRBD1. Germline CDR1 SGHVS, CDR2 FNYEAQ. With V trimmed by 4 bases and J by 4 bases, 5 bases remained unmatched. This CDR3 comprises 14 residues. CDR3 loop: CASSSGQGGETQYF. CDR3 nucleotide sequence: TGTGCCAGCAGCTCTGGACAGGGCGGAGAGACCCAGTACTTC.

The chain uses TRBV28 and TRBJ2-3; TRBD2 matches 9 bases. Per the germline V gene, CDR1 is MDHEN and CDR2 is SYDVKM. The CDR3 loop spans 17 amino acids. V lost 0 bases to trimming and J lost 1 base; unmatched junction nucleotides: 5. For the CDR3, the DNA is TGTGCCAGCAGTTTATGGGCTAGCGGGGATGGCACAGATACGCAGTATTTT. This sequence encodes CASSLWASGDGTDTQYF.

This chain connects TRBV10-3 to TRBJ2-3; 13 nucleotides match TRBD2. The V gene's germline CDR1 is ENHRY and CDR2 SYGVKD. CDR3 length: 15 amino acids. V lost 6 bases and J lost 4; bases outside the gene matches: 4. CDR3 loop: CAIRGTSGIPDTQYF. CDR3 sequence (DNA): TGTGCCATCAGGGGGACTAGCGGGATTCCAGATACGCAGTATTTT.

The V call is TRBV6-8, the J call TRBJ1-6; 7 nucleotides agree with TRBD1. The end of the DNA fits TRBJ2-7 better, so the J call may be wrong. CDR1 MNHGY and CDR2 SAAAGT come from the germline V gene. The CDR3 length is 15 residues. The DNA for the CDR3 is TGTGCCAGCAGTTACCGTAGGCAGGGGGCCTACGAGCAGTACTTC. This codes for CASSYRRQGAYEQYF.

The chain has TRBV27 and TRBJ2-7; TRBD2 matches 13 bases. The CDR3 spans 16 residues. From germline, CDR1 is MNHEY and CDR2 SMNVEV (reference sequence). Losses at the gene ends were 5 bases for V and 6 bases for J; bases not matched to a gene: 10. DNA of the CDR3: TGTGCCAGCAGTCCCTGGACTAGCGGGAGTGCGGGCGAGCAGTACTTC. This translates into CASSPWTSGSAGEQYF.

Comment on this clonotype: One end of the junction varies from germline; a read error may be responsible. This chain joins TRBV5-5 and TRBJ2-7; possibly TRBD1 for D (6 bases). Germline CDR1 is SGHKS and CDR2 is YYEKEE (reference sequence). The CDR3 is 15 amino acids. CDR3 region: CASSSGETSGTPLHF. CDR3 nucleotide sequence: TGTGCCAGCAGCTCTGGGGAGACATCTGGGACACCCCTCCACTTC.

There are many counts of this clonotype. This may be a read error, as it is one base from a much larger clone. The V call is TRBV12-5, the J call TRBJ2-7; 9 nucleotides align to TRBD1. The V segment lost 5 bases and the J segment 7 bases; nucleotides outside the gene matches: 12. The germline gives CDR1 LGHNT, CDR2 FRNRAP. CDR3 length: 15 amino acids. The CDR3 region has the DNA TGTGCTAGTGGTACGACGGGACAGGGACGTAATGAGCAGTACTTC. Translating gives CASGTTGQGRNEQYF.

V usage is TRBV11-2 and J usage is TRBJ1-2, with 8 bases matching TRBD1. J was trimmed by 4 bases and V by 1 base; bases with no gene match: 2. CDR3 size: 14 residues. Per germline, CDR1 SGHAT and CDR2 FQNNGV. Here the CDR3 DNA reads TGTGCCAGCAGCTTAGTCCAGGGGGCCTATGGCTACACCTTC. This gives the protein CASSLVQGAYGYTF. Supplemented by reference TRBV11-2 and TRBJ1-2, the full variable domain reads EAGVAQSPRYKIIEKRQSVAFWCNPISGHATLYWYQQILGQGPKLLIQFQNNGVVDDSQLPKDRFSAERLKGVDSTLKIQPAKLEDSAVYLCASSLVQGAYGYTFGSGTRLTVV.

This clonotype showed up just a few times. The chain has TRBV7-8 and TRBJ2-1; unclear D gene. This CDR3 region has 14 residues. Trimming removed 2 bases at V and 3 bases at J, with 8 bases between. Germline-derived CDR1 and CDR2 are SGHVS and FQNEAQ. In DNA, the CDR3 is TGTGCCAGCAGCTTAACCGACAACTACAATGAGCAGTTCTTC. Residues: CASSLTDNYNEQFF.

A remark on this clonotype: Compared with germline, one end of the junction differs, possibly owing to a read error. V usage is TRBV7-6 and J usage is TRBJ2-7, with D unclear. This CDR3 comprises 12 residues. Germline CDR1 SGHVS, CDR2 FNYEAQ. CDR3: CASSPGDSPLHF. DNA for the CDR3: TGTGCCAGCAGCCCCGGTGATTCACCCCTCCACTTC.

This clonotype appeared once. The V and J genes are TRBV7-3 and TRBJ2-3; possibly TRBD1 or TRBD2 for D (7 bases each). The last part of the DNA fits TRBJ2-7 better; the J call may be wrong. The CDR3 loop spans 15 amino acids. CDR1 SGHTA and CDR2 FQGTGA come from the germline V gene. CDR3 region: CASSLTSYGTDTQYF. Written as DNA, the CDR3 is TGTGCCAGCAGCTTGACTAGCTATGGGACAGATACGCAGTACTTC.

The V and J genes are TRBV7-8 and TRBJ2-1; TRBD2 matches 11 bases. There are 15 residues in the CDR3. Germline CDR1 reads SGHVS; CDR2 reads FQNEAQ. With V trimmed by 1 base and J by 6 bases, 2 bases remained unmatched. This CDR3 is CASSLGSGRGNEQFF. CDR3 nucleotides: TGTGCCAGCAGCTTAGGTAGCGGGAGGGGCAATGAGCAGTTCTTC. The full variable domain, its missing parts supplied by reference TRBV7-8 and TRBJ2-1, is GAGVSQSPRYKVAKRGQDVALRCDPISGHVSLFWYQQALGQGPEFLTYFQNEAQLDKSGLPSDRFFAERPEGSVSTLKIQRTQQEDSAVYLCASSLGSGRGNEQFFGPGTRLTVL.